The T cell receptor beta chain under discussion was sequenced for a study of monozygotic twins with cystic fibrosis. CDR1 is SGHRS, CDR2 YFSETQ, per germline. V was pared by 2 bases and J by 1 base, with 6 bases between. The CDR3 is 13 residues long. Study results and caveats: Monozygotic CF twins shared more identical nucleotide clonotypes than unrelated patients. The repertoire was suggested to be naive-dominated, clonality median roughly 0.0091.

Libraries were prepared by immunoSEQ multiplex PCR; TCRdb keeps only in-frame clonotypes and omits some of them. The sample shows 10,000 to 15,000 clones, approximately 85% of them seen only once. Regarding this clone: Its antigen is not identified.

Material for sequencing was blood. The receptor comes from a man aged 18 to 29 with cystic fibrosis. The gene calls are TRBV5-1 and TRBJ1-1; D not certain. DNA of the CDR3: TGCGCCAGCAGCTTACAGAAGAACACTGAAGCTTTCTTT. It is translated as CASSLQKNTEAFF.